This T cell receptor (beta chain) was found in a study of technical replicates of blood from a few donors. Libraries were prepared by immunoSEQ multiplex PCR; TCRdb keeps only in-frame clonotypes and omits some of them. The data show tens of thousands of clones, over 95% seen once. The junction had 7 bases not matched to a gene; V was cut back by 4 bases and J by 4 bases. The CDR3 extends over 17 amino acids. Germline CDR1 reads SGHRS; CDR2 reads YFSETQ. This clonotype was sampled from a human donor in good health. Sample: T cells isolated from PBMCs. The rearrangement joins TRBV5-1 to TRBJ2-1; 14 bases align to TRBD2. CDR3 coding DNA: TGCGCCAGCAGCCCGGGACTAGCGGGAGAAGTGTACAATGAGCAGTTCTTC. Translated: CASSPGLAGEVYNEQFF.